This T cell receptor beta chain was retrieved from a study of metastatic and nonmetastatic thyroid tumors. Notes on this clone: Other DNA sequences in this specimen translate into the identical CDR3.

The CDR3 is 19 residues long. V dropped 4 bases and J dropped 3; count of bases not matched to a gene: 20. Germline loops: CDR1 SNHLY, CDR2 FYNNEI. Thyroid surgery was preceded by no treatment in any patient. MiXCR was used by TCRdb to re-call the PCR reads. Here the sample spans 15,000 to 20,000 clones, more than 20% being singletons. The sequence was obtained from a female donor with papillary thyroid cancer or a benign thyroid nodule (not recorded which). Some clones in this sample may be carry-over from other donors' samples. The source material was adjacent normal tissue. The chain employs TRBV2 and TRBJ2-7, with TRBD2 matching 8 bases. The CDR3 loop reads CASSVPTSGHFSGFYEQYF. CDR3 DNA: TGTGCCAGCAGTGTCCCCACTAGCGGCCACTTCTCCGGTTTCTACGAGCAGTACTTC.